This entry lists 14 T cell receptor beta chains sequenced from one sample in a study of blood T cell repertoires in COVID-19. Clones were sequenced by immunoSEQ multiplex PCR, and TCRdb holds only the in-frame ones, with some missing. The sample lists more than 95,000 clones; about four fifths were seen once. The sample taken for sequencing was peripheral blood. The receptors were sampled from a man aged 55 to 70 with acute or convalescent COVID-19.

This clone was found once. The chain combines TRBV28 with TRBJ2-1, with a tentative D call TRBD2 (5 bases). V lost 7 bases, J lost 0 bases, and 13 bases lay in between. Germline V lookup: CDR1 MDHEN, CDR2 SYDVKM. This CDR3 contains 15 residues. DNA for the CDR3: TGTGCCAGCAAGTCAGGAGGAAGCTCCTACAATGAGCAGTTCTTC. Translated, it gives CASKSGGSSYNEQFF.

This rearrangement joins TRBV18 to TRBJ2-1, with D possibly matching TRBD2 (6 bases). The V and J ends lost 5 bases and 1 base respectively, with 9 bases between them. Germline V gives CDR1 KGHSH, CDR2 LQKENI. The CDR3 runs 14 residues. For the CDR3, the DNA is TGTGCCAGCTCAAGTGGACTATCCTACAATGAGCAGTTCTTC. This sequence encodes CASSSGLSYNEQFF.

The rearrangement links TRBV11-2 to TRBJ2-3; 9 nucleotides align to TRBD2. CDR3 size: 17 residues. Trimming removed 1 base from V and 5 bases from J; junction bases left unmatched: 10. From germline, CDR1 is SGHAT and CDR2 FQNNGV. The CDR3 loop is CASSLGSQAGGQDTQYF. The CDR3 DNA sequence: TGTGCCAGCAGCTTAGGGTCCCAAGCGGGAGGCCAAGATACGCAGTATTTT.

The chain links TRBV6-1 to TRBJ2-1; 7 nucleotides agree with TRBD1. CDR3 length: 14 residues. Per the germline V gene, CDR1 is MNHNS and CDR2 is SASEGT. The J segment lost 6 bases and the V segment lost 1 base, leaving 3 bases of the junction unmatched. CDR3 sequence reads: CASSEGQGSNEQFF. The CDR3 DNA is TGTGCCAGCAGTGAAGGACAGGGTTCCAATGAGCAGTTCTTC.

This clone was counted only a few times. This chain joins TRBV11-3 and TRBJ2-3; a possible D gene is TRBD2 (5 bases). Germline V gene data show CDR1 as SGHNT and CDR2 as YENEEA. V shed 7 bases and J shed 3 bases, with 14 bases lying between them. CDR3 length equals 14 residues. The DNA of the CDR3 is TGTGCCAGCACCCTGGATAGGAGGACAGATACGCAGTATTTT. It specifies CASTLDRRTDTQYF.

DNA of the CDR3: TGTGCCAGCAGCCGACAGTTAGCCACTGAAGCTTTCTTT. It codes for CASSRQLATEAFF. The V and J genes are TRBV3-1 (or the pseudogene TRBV3-2) and TRBJ1-1; tentatively, D is TRBD1 (5 bases). CDR3 size: 13 residues. Germline CDR1 and CDR2: LGHDT and YNNKEL (reference sequence). Trimming took 4 bases from V and 4 from J, leaving 10 bases between them.

About this clone: Germline is not matched at one junction end, which may reflect a read error. The chain combines TRBV28 with TRBJ1-2, with D perhaps TRBD1 (6 bases). The CDR3 runs 14 residues. Germline CDR1 is MDHEN and CDR2 is SYDVKM. In DNA form, the CDR3 reads TGTGCCCGCAGCCTGGGGGGGGGCGCGGGAGGCTACACCTTC. It codes for CARSLGGGAGGYTF.

The chain is built from TRBV19 and TRBJ1-5; no clear D. The CDR3 sequence is 15 residues long. Trimming took 7 bases from V and 3 from J, leaving 16 bases between them. The germline V gene has CDR1 LNHDA and CDR2 SQIVND (reference sequence). CDR3: CASTRAGSPNQPQHF. CDR3 DNA sequence: TGTGCCAGTACCCGGGCGGGATCGCCCAATCAGCCCCAGCATTTT.

In this sample, this clone turned up a few times. This sequence joins TRBV13 and TRBJ2-7; the D gene is possibly TRBD1 (6 bases). Germline CDR1 reads PRHDT; CDR2 reads FYEKMQ (reference sequence). The CDR3 runs 14 residues. V was clipped by 4 bases and J by 3 bases, with 13 bases between them. CDR3 amino acids: CASSYPGQLYEQYF. The CDR3 DNA sequence: TGTGCCAGCAGCTATCCGGGACAACTCTACGAGCAGTACTTC.

This chain links TRBV6-5 with TRBJ1-2; no clear D. V shed 2 bases and J shed 9 bases, with 16 bases lying between them. The CDR3 sequence is 14 residues long. The germline V gene has CDR1 MNHEY and CDR2 SVGAGI. The chain's CDR3 is CASSYLRTDYRYTF. The CDR3 DNA follows: TGTGCCAGCAGTTACCTCCGGACTGATTACCGCTACACCTTC.

The V and J genes are TRBV7-2 and TRBJ2-7; possibly TRBD1 for D (6 bases). The CDR3 totals 16 residues. With 3 bases removed from V and 5 bases from J, the gap between germline ends came to 20 bases. Germline CDR1 SGHTA, CDR2 FQGNSA. CDR3 DNA sequence: TGTGCCAGCAGCTTTTTCTACGGGGCAGGGGAAGACGAGCAGTACTTC. The encoded protein is CASSFFYGAGEDEQYF.

This clone was seen more than once but under ten times. The chain carries TRBV7-9 and TRBJ2-5; D gene uncertain. V lost 1 base, J lost 4 bases, and 7 bases lay in between. The germline gives CDR1 SEHNR, CDR2 FQNEAQ (reference sequence). There are 13 residues in the CDR3. In DNA, the CDR3 is TGTGCCAGCAGCTTAGGACTTCTAGAGACCCAGTACTTC. Protein product: CASSLGLLETQYF. Full variable domain (rest looked up from reference TRBV7-9 and TRBJ2-5): DTGVSQNPRHKITKRGQNVTFRCDPISEHNRLYWYRQTLGQGPEFLTYFQNEAQLEKSRLLSDRFSAERPKGSFSTLEIQRTEQGDSAMYLCASSLGLLETQYFGPGTRLLVL.

The CDR3, as DNA: TGTGCCAGCAGTTTGGTCAGGAACTATGGCTACACCTTC. Its protein product is CASSLVRNYGYTF. V gene TRBV28 combines with J gene TRBJ1-2; D uncertain. The CDR3 totals 13 residues. Looked up from germline, CDR1 is MDHEN and CDR2 is SYDVKM. V was clipped by 3 bases and J by 2 bases, with 7 bases between them.

This chain uses TRBV19 with TRBJ2-7; 8 bases map to TRBD2. After removal of 10 bases from V and 7 bases from J, the junction contained 9 bases not matched to a gene. This CDR3 region has 12 residues. The germline gives CDR1 LNHDA, CDR2 SQIVND (reference sequence). The CDR3 region is CATFAGGNEQYF. In DNA, the CDR3 is TGTGCCACTTTCGCGGGAGGTAATGAGCAGTACTTC.